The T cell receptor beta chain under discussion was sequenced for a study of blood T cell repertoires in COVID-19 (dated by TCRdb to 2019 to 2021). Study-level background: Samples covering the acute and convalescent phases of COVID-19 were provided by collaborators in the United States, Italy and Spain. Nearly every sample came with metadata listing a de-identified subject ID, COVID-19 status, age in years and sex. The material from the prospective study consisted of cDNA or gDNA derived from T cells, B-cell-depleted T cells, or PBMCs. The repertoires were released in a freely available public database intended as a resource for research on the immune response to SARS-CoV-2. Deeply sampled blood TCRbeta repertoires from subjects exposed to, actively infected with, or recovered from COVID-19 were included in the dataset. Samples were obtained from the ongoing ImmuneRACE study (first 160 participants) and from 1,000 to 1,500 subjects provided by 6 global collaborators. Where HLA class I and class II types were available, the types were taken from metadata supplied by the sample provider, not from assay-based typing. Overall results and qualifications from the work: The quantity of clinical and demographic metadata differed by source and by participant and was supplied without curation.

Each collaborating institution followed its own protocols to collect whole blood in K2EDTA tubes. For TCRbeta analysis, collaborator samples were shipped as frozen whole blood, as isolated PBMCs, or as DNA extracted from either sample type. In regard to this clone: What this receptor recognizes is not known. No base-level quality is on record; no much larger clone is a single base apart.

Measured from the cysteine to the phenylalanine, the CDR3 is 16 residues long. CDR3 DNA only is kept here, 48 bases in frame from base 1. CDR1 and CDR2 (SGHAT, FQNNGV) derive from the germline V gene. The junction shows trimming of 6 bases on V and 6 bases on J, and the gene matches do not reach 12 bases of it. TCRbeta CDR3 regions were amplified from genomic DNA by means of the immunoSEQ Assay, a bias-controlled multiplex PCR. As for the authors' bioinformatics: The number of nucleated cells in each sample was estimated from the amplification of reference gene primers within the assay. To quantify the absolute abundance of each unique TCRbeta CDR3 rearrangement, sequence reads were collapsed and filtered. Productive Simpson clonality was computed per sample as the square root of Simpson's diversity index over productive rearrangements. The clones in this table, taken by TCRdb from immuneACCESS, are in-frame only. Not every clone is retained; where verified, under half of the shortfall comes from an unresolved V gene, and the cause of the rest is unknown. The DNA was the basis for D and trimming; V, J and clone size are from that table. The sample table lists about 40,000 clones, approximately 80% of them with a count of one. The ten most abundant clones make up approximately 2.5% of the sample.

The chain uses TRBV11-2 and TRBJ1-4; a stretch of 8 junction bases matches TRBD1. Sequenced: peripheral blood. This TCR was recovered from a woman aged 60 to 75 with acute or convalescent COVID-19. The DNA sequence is TGTGCCAGCAGTTCCCGTCGGACAGGGTTAGATGAAAAACTGTTTTTT. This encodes CASSSRRTGLDEKLFF.